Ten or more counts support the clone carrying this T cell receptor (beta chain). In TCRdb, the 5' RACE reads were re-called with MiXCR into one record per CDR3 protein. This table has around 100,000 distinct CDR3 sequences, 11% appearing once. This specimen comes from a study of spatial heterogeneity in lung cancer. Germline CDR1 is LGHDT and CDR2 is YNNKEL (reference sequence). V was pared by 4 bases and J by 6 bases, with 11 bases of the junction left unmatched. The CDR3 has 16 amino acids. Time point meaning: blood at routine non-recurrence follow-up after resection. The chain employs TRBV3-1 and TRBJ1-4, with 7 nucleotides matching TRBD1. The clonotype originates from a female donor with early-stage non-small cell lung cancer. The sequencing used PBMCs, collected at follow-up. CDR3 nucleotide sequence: TGTGCCAGCAGCCCGACAGGGCAGGAGCGGCATGAAAAACTGTTTTTT. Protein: CASSPTGQERHEKLFF.